This T cell receptor beta chain derives from a study of blood T cells in healthy people across ages. Study-level findings and limits: Shifts in expanded clonotypes may have been confounded by donor CMV status, which was unknown.

For this clonotype: As yet, its antigen is unknown.

Combining a sample-barcoded 5' primer with a J-beta primer mix, a second PCR ran for roughly 6 to 11 cycles. TCRdb processed the 5' RACE reads anew with MiXCR; each CDR3 protein has one entry. Seen here are 1,500,000 or so distinct CDR3 sequences, approximately 63% observed once, and the top ten hold 6.5% to 8.5%. In germline, CDR1 is KGHDR, CDR2 SFDVKD. There are 14 residues in the CDR3. Trimming took 4 bases from V and 5 from J, leaving 10 bases between them. The sample taken for sequencing was blood. The sequence came from a man aged 18-30 years in good health. This chain uses TRBV24-1 with TRBJ2-2; D gene ambiguous. The CDR3 spells CATSDPLGTGELFF. DNA of the CDR3: TGTGCCACCAGTGACCCCCTGGGGACCGGGGAGCTGTTTTTT.